These T cell receptor beta chains were read from a single sample in a study of cytomegalovirus exposure and HLA in healthy donors. TCRdb keeps only in-frame clones here, not all; method: immunoSEQ multiplex PCR. The sample carries 180,000 or so clones, about 79% recorded once. Source material: PBMCs. The receptor set was obtained from a man aged 35-49 years in good health and CMV-seropositive. The CDR3 runs from the conserved cysteine through the conserved F or W. Fields, in order: D gene, clone size, J gene, V gene, CDR3 length, CDR3 DNA, CDR3 protein. D genes are given only for firm matches. Clone size is shown for a subset of rows, as once, few, many or a class of expanded clone.

d_gene: TRBD2
abundance: NA
j_gene: TRBJ2-7
v_gene: TRBV7-9
len: 14
CDR3nt: TGTGCCAGCAGCTTGGCTGGGCCGGGGGGGGTGCAGTACTTC
CDR3aa: CASSLAGPGGVQYF

d_gene: NA
abundance: NA
j_gene: TRBJ1-5
v_gene: TRBV30
len: 16
CDR3nt: TGTGCCTGGAGCGCCCGGGGGGGGGTTGGCAATCAGCCCCAGCATTTT
CDR3aa: CAWSARGGVGNQPQHF

d_gene: NA
abundance: NA
j_gene: TRBJ1-1
v_gene: TRBV2
len: 14
CDR3nt: TGTGCCAGCACGGGGGGAGTGGCGAACACTGAAGCTTTCTTT
CDR3aa: CASTGGVANTEAFF

d_gene: TRBD1
abundance: NA
j_gene: TRBJ1-1
v_gene: TRBV10-2
len: 15
CDR3nt: TGCGCCAGCAGGCGGAGACAGGGGGCAGAAACTGAAGCTTTCTTT
CDR3aa: CASRRRQGAETEAFF

d_gene: TRBD2
abundance: NA
j_gene: TRBJ2-1
v_gene: TRBV11-2
len: 15
CDR3nt: TGTGCCAGCAGCCTGACTAGCGGGAGGGGGTATGAGCAGTTCTTC
CDR3aa: CASSLTSGRGYEQFF

d_gene: TRBD2
abundance: NA
j_gene: TRBJ2-1
v_gene: TRBV29-1
len: 16
CDR3nt: TGCAGCGTTGATCTTTCAGGACTAGCGGGAGGGAATGAGCAGTTCTTC
CDR3aa: CSVDLSGLAGGNEQFF

d_gene: NA
abundance: NA
j_gene: TRBJ2-3
v_gene: TRBV5-4
len: 16
CDR3nt: TGTGCCAGCAGCTTGGGGACGGGAGTGGGAATAGATACGCAGTATTTT
CDR3aa: CASSLGTGVGIDTQYF

d_gene: NA
abundance: once
j_gene: TRBJ1-4
v_gene: TRBV4-1
len: 14
CDR3nt: TGCGCCAGCAGCCAAGGAGGGATCCGAGAAAAACTGTTTTTT
CDR3aa: CASSQGGIREKLFF

d_gene: TRBD2
abundance: NA
j_gene: TRBJ2-1
v_gene: TRBV5-4
len: 16
CDR3nt: TGTGCCAGCAGCTCCGGGACTAGCGGGAGGGGCGGTGAGCAGTTCTTC
CDR3aa: CASSSGTSGRGGEQFF

d_gene: NA
abundance: NA
j_gene: TRBJ2-5
v_gene: TRBV7-2
len: 17
CDR3nt: TGTGCCAGCAGCTTAGGGGGCGTGGGGGCCTCCCAAGAGACCCAGTACTTC
CDR3aa: CASSLGGVGASQETQYF

d_gene: NA
abundance: NA
j_gene: TRBJ1-2
v_gene: TRBV28
len: 13
CDR3nt: TGTGCCAGCAGCTTTGGGGCTGACTATGGCTACACCTTC
CDR3aa: CASSFGADYGYTF

d_gene: TRBD1
abundance: NA
j_gene: TRBJ2-4
v_gene: TRBV5-1
len: 13
CDR3nt: TGCGCCAGCTCCCCTTACAGGGGGGACATTCAGTACTTC
CDR3aa: CASSPYRGDIQYF

d_gene: TRBD2
abundance: once
j_gene: TRBJ2-7
v_gene: TRBV5-4
len: 16
CDR3nt: TGTGCCAGCAGTTCCGGGACTAGCGGGAGGCGATACGAGCAGTACTTC
CDR3aa: CASSSGTSGRRYEQYF

d_gene: NA
abundance: few
j_gene: TRBJ2-2
v_gene: TRBV9
len: 16
CDR3nt: TGTGCCAGCAGCCCCCGGTGGGGGGGCACTACCGGGGAGCTGTTTTTT
CDR3aa: CASSPRWGGTTGELFF

d_gene: TRBD2
abundance: NA
j_gene: TRBJ2-7
v_gene: TRBV7-2
len: 13
CDR3nt: TGTGCCAGCAGCTCATCGACTAGCGGCGAGCAGTACTTC
CDR3aa: CASSSSTSGEQYF

d_gene: NA
abundance: NA
j_gene: TRBJ1-1
v_gene: TRBV2
len: 14
CDR3nt: TGTGCCAGCAGTGGCGGGGTCATGAACACTGAAGCTTTCTTT
CDR3aa: CASSGGVMNTEAFF

d_gene: TRBD2
abundance: NA
j_gene: TRBJ2-5
v_gene: TRBV7-2
len: 16
CDR3nt: TGTGCCAGCAGCGATCGGACTAGCGGGAGTACCCAGACCCAGTACTTC
CDR3aa: CASSDRTSGSTQTQYF

d_gene: NA
abundance: NA
j_gene: TRBJ1-5
v_gene: TRBV28
len: 16
CDR3nt: TGTGCCAGCAGTTCAAAACCACAGTGGGGCAATCAGCCCCAGCATTTT
CDR3aa: CASSSKPQWGNQPQHF

d_gene: TRBD1
abundance: NA
j_gene: TRBJ1-1
v_gene: TRBV29-1
len: 13
CDR3nt: TGCAGCGTCGCGGGACAGGGGTTCGCTGAAGCTTTCTTT
CDR3aa: CSVAGQGFAEAFF

d_gene: NA
abundance: NA
j_gene: TRBJ1-3
v_gene: TRBV9
len: 14
CDR3nt: TGTGCCAGCAGCGTAGGGACAACTGGAAACACCATATATTTT
CDR3aa: CASSVGTTGNTIYF

d_gene: NA
abundance: few
j_gene: TRBJ1-1
v_gene: TRBV14
len: 13
CDR3nt: TGTGCCAGCAGCCAAGATCGGGGATATCGAGCTTTCTTT
CDR3aa: CASSQDRGYRAFF

d_gene: NA
abundance: NA
j_gene: TRBJ2-7
v_gene: TRBV28
len: 12
CDR3nt: TGTGCCAGCAACGGAGCCTACTACGAGCAGTACTTC
CDR3aa: CASNGAYYEQYF

d_gene: NA
abundance: few
j_gene: TRBJ2-1
v_gene: TRBV7-2
len: 13
CDR3nt: TGTGCCAGCAGCTCGACAGGATACAATGAGCAGTTCTTC
CDR3aa: CASSSTGYNEQFF

d_gene: NA
abundance: NA
j_gene: TRBJ2-5
v_gene: TRBV27
len: 14
CDR3nt: TGTGCCAGCAGGCTTCGGAGGGCGGAAGAGACCCAGTACTTC
CDR3aa: CASRLRRAEETQYF

d_gene: NA
abundance: NA
j_gene: TRBJ2-1
v_gene: TRBV19
len: 14
CDR3nt: TGTGCCAGTAAGCGGGTAGAAGGGGCCAATGAGCAGTTCTTC
CDR3aa: CASKRVEGANEQFF

d_gene: NA
abundance: NA
j_gene: TRBJ2-3
v_gene: TRBV6-5
len: 15
CDR3nt: TGTGCCAGCAGTTACGGTCGCGGGTACACAGATACGCAGTATTTT
CDR3aa: CASSYGRGYTDTQYF

d_gene: NA
abundance: NA
j_gene: TRBJ1-5
v_gene: TRBV6-1
len: 16
CDR3nt: TGTGCCAGCAGTGACGAGGCCTTATATAGCAATCAGCCCCAGCATTTT
CDR3aa: CASSDEALYSNQPQHF

d_gene: NA
abundance: NA
j_gene: TRBJ1-3
v_gene: TRBV19
len: 15
CDR3nt: TGTGCCAGTACCTTGAGCGGTAGCTCTGGAAACACCATATATTTT
CDR3aa: CASTLSGSSGNTIYF

d_gene: NA
abundance: NA
j_gene: TRBJ1-2
v_gene: TRBV28
len: 12
CDR3nt: TGTGCTCATAAAACAGGGCGGGATGGCTACACCTTC
CDR3aa: CAHKTGRDGYTF

d_gene: NA
abundance: NA
j_gene: TRBJ2-2
v_gene: TRBV5-1
len: 15
CDR3nt: TGCGCCAGCAGCGGGGCCATTGGGTTGACCGGGGAGCTGTTTTTT
CDR3aa: CASSGAIGLTGELFF

d_gene: NA
abundance: NA
j_gene: TRBJ2-7
v_gene: TRBV19
len: 13
CDR3nt: TGTGCCAGTAGTGCGAATGGGGCCGGTGAGCAGTACTTC
CDR3aa: CASSANGAGEQYF

d_gene: TRBD2
abundance: NA
j_gene: TRBJ2-7
v_gene: TRBV11-3
len: 15
CDR3nt: TGTGCCAGCAGCATCGGGACTAGCGGGAGCTACGAGCAGTACTTC
CDR3aa: CASSIGTSGSYEQYF

d_gene: NA
abundance: NA
j_gene: TRBJ1-2
v_gene: TRBV19
len: 16
CDR3nt: TGTGCCAGTAGTCCCCCTCAGGGGCTCGCTTGGGGAGGCTACACCTTC
CDR3aa: CASSPPQGLAWGGYTF

d_gene: NA
abundance: few
j_gene: TRBJ1-1
v_gene: TRBV4-2
len: 15
CDR3nt: TGTGCCAGCAGCCAAGGAACTCAGAGGTACACTGAAGCTTTCTTT
CDR3aa: CASSQGTQRYTEAFF

d_gene: TRBD2
abundance: few
j_gene: TRBJ2-5
v_gene: TRBV6-6
len: 16
CDR3nt: TGTGCCAGCAGTTGGGGGACTGCCGGGAGGGGAGAGACCCAGTACTTC
CDR3aa: CASSWGTAGRGETQYF

d_gene: NA
abundance: NA
j_gene: TRBJ2-7
v_gene: TRBV5-6
len: 15
CDR3nt: TGTGCCAGCAGCTTGGGGGACACTAGCTCCTACGAGCAGTACTTC
CDR3aa: CASSLGDTSSYEQYF

d_gene: NA
abundance: NA
j_gene: TRBJ2-1
v_gene: TRBV9
len: 14
CDR3nt: TGTGCCAGCAGCGTAGGTATCCTGGCCCATGAGCAGTTCTTC
CDR3aa: CASSVGILAHEQFF

d_gene: NA
abundance: NA
j_gene: TRBJ2-7
v_gene: TRBV29-1
len: 14
CDR3nt: TGCAGCGCCCTGGAGGGAGCCTTTTCCTACGAGCAGTACTTC
CDR3aa: CSALEGAFSYEQYF

d_gene: TRBD1
abundance: NA
j_gene: TRBJ1-2
v_gene: TRBV29-1
len: 13
CDR3nt: TGCAGCGCCGAGGACAGGTCATACTATGGCTACACCTTC
CDR3aa: CSAEDRSYYGYTF

d_gene: TRBD2
abundance: NA
j_gene: TRBJ2-1
v_gene: TRBV7-9
len: 18
CDR3nt: TGTTCCAGCAGCTTAGGGTTACTAGCGGGAGGAACCGGTAATGAGCAGTTCTTC
CDR3aa: CSSSLGLLAGGTGNEQFF

d_gene: TRBD1
abundance: NA
j_gene: TRBJ1-1
v_gene: TRBV5-1
len: 13
CDR3nt: TGCGCCAGCAGCTACGGAGGACAGGGCGGAGCTTTCTTT
CDR3aa: CASSYGGQGGAFF

d_gene: NA
abundance: NA
j_gene: TRBJ1-5
v_gene: TRBV7-2
len: 14
CDR3nt: TGTGCCAGCAGCTTAGGAGGGTATAATCAGCCCCAGCATTTT
CDR3aa: CASSLGGYNQPQHF

d_gene: TRBD1
abundance: NA
j_gene: TRBJ1-1
v_gene: TRBV9
len: 14
CDR3nt: TGTGCCAGCAGCCCGACAGGGGGCAACGCTGAAGCTTTCTTT
CDR3aa: CASSPTGGNAEAFF

d_gene: NA
abundance: NA
j_gene: TRBJ2-2
v_gene: TRBV2
len: 14
CDR3nt: TGTGCCAGCAGTGCACTAGTGAACACCGGGGAGCTGTTTTTT
CDR3aa: CASSALVNTGELFF

d_gene: TRBD1
abundance: once
j_gene: TRBJ1-1
v_gene: TRBV4-1
len: 15
CDR3nt: TGCGCCAGCAGCCGACCGACAGGGTTGAACACTGAAGCTTTCTTT
CDR3aa: CASSRPTGLNTEAFF

d_gene: TRBD1
abundance: NA
j_gene: TRBJ1-1
v_gene: TRBV28
len: 17
CDR3nt: TGTGCCAGCAGTCTCGCCGGGACAGGGGGCTTAGACACTGAAGCTTTCTTT
CDR3aa: CASSLAGTGGLDTEAFF

d_gene: TRBD2
abundance: NA
j_gene: TRBJ2-7
v_gene: TRBV5-4
len: 15
CDR3nt: TGTGCCAGCAGCGGTCACAGCGGGAGTCATAACGAGCAGTACTTC
CDR3aa: CASSGHSGSHNEQYF

d_gene: TRBD1
abundance: NA
j_gene: TRBJ1-3
v_gene: TRBV5-1
len: 15
CDR3nt: TGCGCCAGCAGCTTTAACAGGGGGCCTGGAAACACCATATATTTT
CDR3aa: CASSFNRGPGNTIYF